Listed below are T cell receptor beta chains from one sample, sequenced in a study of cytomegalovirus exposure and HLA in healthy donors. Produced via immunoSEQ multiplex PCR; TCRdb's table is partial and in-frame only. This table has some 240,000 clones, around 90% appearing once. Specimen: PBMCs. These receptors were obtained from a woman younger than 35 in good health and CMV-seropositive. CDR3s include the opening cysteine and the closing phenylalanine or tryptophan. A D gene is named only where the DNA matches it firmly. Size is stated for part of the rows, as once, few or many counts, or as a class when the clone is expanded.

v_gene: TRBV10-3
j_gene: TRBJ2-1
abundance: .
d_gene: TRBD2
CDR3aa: CAISAIAGGVNEQFF
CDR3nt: TGTGCCATCAGTGCGATAGCGGGAGGGGTGAATGAGCAGTTCTTC

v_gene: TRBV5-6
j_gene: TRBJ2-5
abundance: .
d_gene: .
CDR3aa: CASSLQETQYF
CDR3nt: TGTGCCAGCAGCTTGCAGGAGACCCAGTACTTC

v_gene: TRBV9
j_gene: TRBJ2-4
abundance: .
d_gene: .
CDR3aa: CASSAPRVGVKNIQYF
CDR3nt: TGTGCCAGCAGCGCCCCCCGGGTAGGGGTCAAAAACATTCAGTACTTC

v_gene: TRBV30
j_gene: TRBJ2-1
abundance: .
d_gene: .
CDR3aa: CAWSGVAANNEQFF
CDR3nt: TGTGCCTGGAGTGGGGTAGCGGCTAACAATGAGCAGTTCTTC

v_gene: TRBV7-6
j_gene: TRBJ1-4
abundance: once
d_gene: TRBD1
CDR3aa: CASSLEGVQGAGEKLFF
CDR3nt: TGTGCCAGCAGCTTGGAGGGCGTACAGGGGGCGGGTGAAAAACTGTTTTTT

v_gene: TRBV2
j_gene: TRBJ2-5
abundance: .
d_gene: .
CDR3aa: CASSTQREETQYF
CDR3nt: TGTGCCAGCAGCACACAGAGGGAAGAGACCCAGTACTTC

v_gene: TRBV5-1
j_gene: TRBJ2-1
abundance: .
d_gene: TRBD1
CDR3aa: CASSSYGTGVYNEQFF
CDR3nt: TGCGCCAGCAGTTCTTATGGGACAGGGGTGTACAATGAGCAGTTCTTC

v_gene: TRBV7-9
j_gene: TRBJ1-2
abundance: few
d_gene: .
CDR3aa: CASSPDSNYGYTF
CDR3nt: TGTGCCAGCAGCCCGGACAGCAACTATGGCTACACCTTC

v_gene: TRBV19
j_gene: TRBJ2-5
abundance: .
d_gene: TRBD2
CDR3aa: CASSIGGRTSGRVAQYF
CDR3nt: TGTGCCAGTAGTATCGGGGGCCGGACTAGCGGGAGAGTGGCCCAGTACTTC

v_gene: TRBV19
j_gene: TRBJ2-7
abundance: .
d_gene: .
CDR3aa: CASSMSRAYEQYF
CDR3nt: TGTGCCAGTAGTATGAGCAGGGCCTACGAGCAGTACTTC

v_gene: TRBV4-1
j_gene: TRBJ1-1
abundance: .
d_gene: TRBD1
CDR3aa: CASSRSNRGDTEAFF
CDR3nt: TGCGCCAGCAGCCGCTCAAACAGGGGGGACACTGAAGCTTTCTTT

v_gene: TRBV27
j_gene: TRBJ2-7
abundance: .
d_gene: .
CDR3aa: CASSLGQTYEQYF
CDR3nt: TGTGCCAGCAGTTTAGGGCAGACCTACGAGCAGTACTTC

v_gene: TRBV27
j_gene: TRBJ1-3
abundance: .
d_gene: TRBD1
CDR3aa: CASSSDRAGNTIYF
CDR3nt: TGTGCCAGCAGTTCCGACAGGGCTGGAAACACCATATATTTT